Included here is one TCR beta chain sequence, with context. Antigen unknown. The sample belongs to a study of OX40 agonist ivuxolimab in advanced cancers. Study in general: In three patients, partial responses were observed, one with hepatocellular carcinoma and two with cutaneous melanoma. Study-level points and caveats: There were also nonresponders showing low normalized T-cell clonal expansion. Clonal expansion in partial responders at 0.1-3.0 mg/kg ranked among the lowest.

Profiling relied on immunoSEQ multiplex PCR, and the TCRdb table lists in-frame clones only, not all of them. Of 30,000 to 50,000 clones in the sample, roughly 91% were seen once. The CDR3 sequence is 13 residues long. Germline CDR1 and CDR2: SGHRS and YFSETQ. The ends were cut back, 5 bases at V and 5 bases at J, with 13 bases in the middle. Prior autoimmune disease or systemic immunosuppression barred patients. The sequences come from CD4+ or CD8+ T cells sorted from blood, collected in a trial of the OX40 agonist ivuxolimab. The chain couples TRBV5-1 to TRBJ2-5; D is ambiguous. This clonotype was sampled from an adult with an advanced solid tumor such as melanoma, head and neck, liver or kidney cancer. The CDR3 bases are TGCGCCAGCAGTACAGTATTAATGGAGACCCAGTACTTC. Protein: CASSTVLMETQYF. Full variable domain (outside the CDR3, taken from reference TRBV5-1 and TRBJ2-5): KAGVTQTPRYLIKTRGQQVTLSCSPISGHRSVSWYQQTPGQGLQFLFEYFSETQRNKGNFPGRFSGRQFSNSRSEMNVSTLELGDSALYLCASSTVLMETQYFGPGTRLLVL.